Below are 18 T cell receptor beta chains sequenced from a single sample in a study of CXCR3-negative and CXCR3-positive naive CD8 T cells. Notes on the study in general: Naive cells with CXCR3 showed TRB CDR3s that were more hydrophobic than those in CXCR3-negative naive cells.

What these receptors recognize is not known. cDNA libraries for TRB were generated by 5' RACE incorporating UMI labels. Using the 5' RACE reads, TCRdb records one entry per CDR3 protein without DNA. Its clone listing holds 150,000 to 180,000 distinct CDR3 sequences. Material for sequencing was naive CXCR3+ CD8+ T cells from blood. Subset given: CD45RO-CCR7+CD27+CD95- naive CD8+ T cells expressing CXCR3 (TNR3+). Receptors were obtained from a human donor in good health. Some clones in this sample may be carry-over from other donors' samples.

This chain links TRBV20-1 with TRBJ2-1; TCRdb returns TRBD1, unconfirmable since there is no DNA. Per the germline V gene, CDR1 is DFQATT and CDR2 is SNEGSKA (reference sequence). The CDR3 consists of 15 residues. This CDR3 reads CGAPSQVVSYNEQFF.

The gene calls are TRBV5-4 and TRBJ2-7; TCRdb returns TRBD1, unconfirmable since there is no DNA. Germline V CDR1 and CDR2: SGHNT, YYREEE (reference sequence). The CDR3 spans 15 residues. The CDR3 sequence: CASSFGTVSAYEQYF.

The chain carries TRBV7-9 and TRBJ2-7; TCRdb picks TRBD1, but there is no DNA to check that call. This CDR3 region has 13 residues. CDR1 is SEHNR, CDR2 FQNEAQ, per germline (reference sequence). The chain's CDR3 is CASSHGTAREQYF. The whole variable domain, remainder taken from reference TRBV7-9 and TRBJ2-7, is DTGVSQNPRHKITKRGQNVTFRCDPISEHNRLYWYRQTLGQGPEFLTYFQNEAQLEKSRLLSDRFSAERPKGSFSTLEIQRTEQGDSAMYLCASSHGTAREQYFGPGTRLTVT.

The V gene is TRBV7-8, the J gene TRBJ2-1; TCRdb proposes TRBD1, but this gene call is untestable without DNA. The germline V gene has CDR1 SGHVS and CDR2 FQNEAQ. The CDR3 runs to 13 residues. This CDR3 is CASSLFGGNEQFF.

The rearrangement links TRBV3-1 to TRBJ2-3; TCRdb's assignment of TRBD2 cannot be checked, as there is no DNA. CDR1 and CDR2 from the germline V gene are LGHDT and YNNKEL (reference sequence). CDR3 length: 16 amino acids. This CDR3 reads CASSQTSAFNTDTQYF.

The rearrangement links TRBV3-1 to TRBJ1-2. Per germline, CDR1 LGHDT and CDR2 YNNKEL (reference sequence). The CDR3 sequence is 16 residues long. CDR3 sequence: CASSQEELGLFHGYTF.

V is TRBV5-6 and J is TRBJ2-7; the TCRdb D gene call, TRBD1, has no DNA to confirm it. Germline CDR1 is SGHDT and CDR2 is YYEEEE. The CDR3 covers 13 residues. This chain's CDR3 is CASSPGTSFEQYF.

This chain joins TRBV14 and TRBJ2-7; TCRdb selects TRBD2, and the lack of DNA leaves this call unchecked. The germline CDR1 and CDR2 sequences are SGHDN and FVKESK. This CDR3 has 15 amino acids. The chain's CDR3 is CASSQVGGGTYEQYF.

The V call is TRBV6-5, the J call TRBJ2-5; TCRdb returns TRBD1, unconfirmable since there is no DNA. The CDR3 loop spans 14 amino acids. Germline V gene data show CDR1 as MNHEY and CDR2 as SVGAGI. The CDR3 region is CASSIQGVEETQYF.

This chain connects TRBV7-7 to TRBJ2-3; with no DNA, the TCRdb D assignment of TRBD2 cannot be verified. Per germline, CDR1 SSHAT and CDR2 FNYEAQ (reference sequence). CDR3 length: 15 residues. The CDR3 here is CASSPSPGLADTQYF.

The chain links TRBV12-3 or TRBV12-4 to TRBJ2-7; TCRdb's D gene call, TRBD2, goes unchecked for lack of DNA. CDR3 length equals 13 residues. CDR3 sequence reads: CASRTGLTYEQYF.

The genes are TRBV12-3 or TRBV12-4 and TRBJ2-5; TCRdb outputs TRBD1, but without DNA this stays unchecked. CDR3 length equals 15 residues. The CDR3 loop reads CASSFRTGGVETQYF.

This chain joins TRBV28 and TRBJ2-7. Germline CDR1 is MDHEN and CDR2 is SYDVKM. The length of the CDR3 is 15 residues. The CDR3 protein is CASKSVLGSSYEQYF. The complete variable domain, with remaining parts taken from reference TRBV28 and TRBJ2-7, reads DVKVTQSSRYLVKRTGEKVFLECVQDMDHENMFWYRQDPGLGLRLIYFSYDVKMKEKGDIPEGYSVSREKKERFSLILESASTNQTSMYLCASKSVLGSSYEQYFGPGTRLTVT.

This chain joins TRBV9 and TRBJ2-7; the TCRdb D gene call, TRBD1, has no DNA to confirm it. The CDR3 has 15 amino acids. Germline-derived CDR1 and CDR2 are SGDLS and YYNGEE. This chain's CDR3 is CASSVAGTGGDEQYF.

V and J are TRBV29-1 and TRBJ2-7; TCRdb's D call of TRBD1 is untestable without DNA. Looked up from germline, CDR1 is SQVTM and CDR2 is ANQGSEA. The CDR3 consists of 14 residues. The CDR3 region is CSVEGSQGTYEQYF.

The chain combines TRBV14 with TRBJ2-2; the TCRdb D gene call, TRBD2, has no DNA to confirm it. The CDR3 is 16 residues long. From germline, CDR1 is SGHDN and CDR2 FVKESK. CDR3: CASTRMPLKNTGELFF.

The rearrangement links TRBV28 to TRBJ2-1. Germline CDR1 MDHEN, CDR2 SYDVKM. The CDR3 runs 14 residues. CDR3: CASSLWGGDNEQFF.

V and J are TRBV7-3 and TRBJ1-1. The germline gives CDR1 SGHTA, CDR2 FQGTGA. The CDR3 is 14 residues long. The CDR3 is CASSLGSENTEAFF. The whole variable domain, filled in from reference TRBV7-3 and TRBJ1-1, reads GAGVSQTPSNKVTEKGKYVELRCDPISGHTALYWYRQSLGQGPEFLIYFQGTGAADDSGLPNDRFFAVRPEGSVSTLKIQRTERGDSAVYLCASSLGSENTEAFFGQGTRLTVV.